Listed below are T cell receptor beta chains from one sample, sequenced in a study of tumor and adjacent non-tumor tissue in lung cancer. TCRdb analysed the multiplex PCR reads with MiXCR anew, one entry per CDR3 protein. The sample has approximately 120,000 distinct CDR3 sequences; 66% are singletons. What was sequenced was lung tumor tissue. These receptors originate from a man aged 30 to 45 with non-small cell lung cancer. Each CDR3 is given with its conserved first and last residue. Fields, in order: V gene, D gene, J gene, clone size, CDR3 protein, CDR3 DNA. A D gene is named only where the DNA matches it firmly. Only some rows state a clone size, as once, few, many or a class for expanded clones.

TRBV6-1,-,TRBJ2-5,few,CASGENPSGQETQYF,TGTGCCAGCGGTGAAAACCCCAGCGGACAAGAGACCCAGTACTTC
TRBV4-1,-,TRBJ1-1,-,CASCQDGRWNTEAFF,TGCGCCAGCTGCCAAGACGGGCGGTGGAACACTGAAGCTTTCTTT
TRBV4-3,-,TRBJ2-1,-,CASSVGWGGQYNELFF,TGCGCAAGCAGCGTCGGGTGGGGCGGCCAGTACAATGAGCTGTTCTTC
TRBV2,-,TRBJ2-6,-,CASKTASGVNVLTF,TGTGCCAGCAAGACCGCGTCTGGGGTCAACGTCCTGACTTTC
TRBV29-1,-,TRBJ1-2,many,CSGRDAYNYGYTF,TGCAGCGGTCGGGACGCCTATAACTATGGCTACACCTTC
TRBV20-1,-,TRBJ2-3,many,CSAPRETDTQYF,TGCAGTGCTCCCAGGGAGACAGATACGCAGTATTTT
TRBV6-6,-,TRBJ2-2,-,CASSWYRANTGELFF,TGTGCCAGCAGTTGGTACAGGGCGAATACCGGGGAGCTGTTTTTT
TRBV20-1,TRBD2,TRBJ2-1,many,CSAARGGHGNEQFF,TGCAGTGCGGCGCGGGGGGGGCATGGGAATGAGCAGTTCTTC
TRBV20-1,-,TRBJ2-4,many,CSARHYRDWNIQYF,TGCAGTGCTAGACACTACAGGGACTGGAACATTCAGTACTTC
TRBV11-2,TRBD1,TRBJ1-1,-,CTCSPRTGGTEAFF,TGTACCTGCAGCCCCCGGACAGGGGGAACTGAAGCTTTCTTT
TRBV6-5,-,TRBJ2-1,-,CASNLEPWNVQLF,TGTGCCAGCAATCTCGAGCCATGGAATGTGCAGCTCTTC
TRBV20-1,TRBD1,TRBJ2-4,-,CNATGESKNIQYF,TGCAATGCTACAGGGGAGTCCAAAAACATTCAGTACTTC
TRBV20-1,-,TRBJ2-3,-,CSAKSSSSSSMQYF,TGCAGTGCTAAATCCTCGTCGTCTTCAAGTATGCAGTATTTT
TRBV11-1,-,TRBJ1-2,once,CASNFGRSGGYTF,TGTGCCAGCAACTTCGGTCGGAGTGGTGGTTACACCTTC
TRBV19,-,TRBJ1-5,once,CASSPVGGYQPQHF,TGTGCCAGTAGTCCCGTGGGGGGCTATCAGCCCCAGCATTTT
TRBV20-1,TRBD1,TRBJ2-7,-,CGATGTASYEQYF,TGCGGTGCCACCGGGACAGCCTCCTACGAACAGTACTTC
TRBV29-1,-,TRBJ1-1,few,CSVEARGESGEAFF,TGCAGCGTTGAAGCCAGGGGAGAGTCTGGTGAGGCTTTCTTT
TRBV12-3/TRBV12-4,-,TRBJ1-1,few,CAGSTHMNTEAFF,TGTGCCGGCAGTACTCACATGAACACTGAGGCTTTCTTT
TRBV5-6,-,TRBJ2-2,-,CASSYIDRAFAGELFF,TGTGCCAGCAGCTATATAGACCGGGCCTTTGCCGGGGAGCTGTTTTTT
TRBV4-1,TRBD2,TRBJ2-2,once,CASSQQPLGLAEVPTGELFF,TGCGCCAGTAGCCAGCAACCCCTCGGACTAGCGGAGGTGCCCACCGGGGAGCTGTTTTTT
TRBV6-5,-,TRBJ2-3,-,CASIKQGTDTQYF,TGTGCCAGCATCAAACAGGGAACAGATACGCAGTATTTT
TRBV11-2,TRBD1,TRBJ2-7,-,CASNKGQTLYEQYF,TGTGCCAGCAACAAGGGACAGACCCTCTACGAGCAGTACTTT
TRBV12-3/TRBV12-4,-,TRBJ2-1,-,CASSPPRGGNNEEFF,TGTGCCAGCAGTCCCCCAAGGGGCGGAAACAATGAAGAGTTCTTC
TRBV12-3/TRBV12-4,-,TRBJ1-3,-,CASRSAGGNTIYF,TGTGCCAGCAGATCCGCTGGGGGAAACACCATATATTTT
TRBV6-6,-,TRBJ1-1,-,CASMDSPGTPNTEAFF,TGTGCCAGCATGGACTCCCCCGGTACACCGAACACTGAAGCTTTCTTT
TRBV12-5,-,TRBJ2-5,many,CASGLSDPETQYF,TGTGCTAGTGGTTTGAGCGACCCAGAGACCCAGTACTTC
TRBV11-3,-,TRBJ2-2,-,CAISLPGEPFF,TGTGCCATCAGCTTACCCGGGGAGCCGTTTTTT
TRBV6-5,-,TRBJ2-2,-,CASSYFDGELLF,TGTGCCAGCAGTTATTTCGACGGGGAGCTGCTTTTT
TRBV10-2,TRBD1,TRBJ2-7,once,CASSAGQGACYEQYF,TGCGCCAGCAGTGCGGGACAGGGGGCCTGCTACGAGCAATACTTC
TRBV28,TRBD1,TRBJ2-5,-,CASSGTGETQYF,TGTGCCAGCTCAGGGACAGGGGAGACCCAGTATTTC
TRBV18,TRBD1,TRBJ2-7,-,CASSRSGTGCYEQYF,TGTGCCAGCTCACGAAGCGGGACAGGGTGCTACGAGCAGTACTTC
TRBV12-3/TRBV12-4,TRBD1,TRBJ1-2,-,CASNWTGTYGYTF,TGTGCCAGCAATTGGACAGGGACCTATGGCTACACCTTC
TRBV29-1,TRBD2,TRBJ2-5,-,CTVEGLRDGLAGDAGLRWETQYF,TGCACCGTTGAAGGGCTTCGTGATGGACTAGCGGGAGACGCTGGGCTCAGGTGGGAGACCCAGTACTTC
TRBV20-1,TRBD1,TRBJ1-4,once,CCANRGRANEKLFF,TGCTGTGCTAACAGGGGGCGAGCTAATGAAAAACTGTTTTTT
TRBV20-1,-,TRBJ2-1,-,CRASRGAVYKVQFF,TGCAGAGCTAGCCGCGGCGCAGTCTACAAAGTGCAGTTCTTC
TRBV20-1,-,TRBJ2-7,-,CSAQQAPYEQYF,TGCAGTGCTCAACAGGCTCCCTACGAGCAGTACTTC